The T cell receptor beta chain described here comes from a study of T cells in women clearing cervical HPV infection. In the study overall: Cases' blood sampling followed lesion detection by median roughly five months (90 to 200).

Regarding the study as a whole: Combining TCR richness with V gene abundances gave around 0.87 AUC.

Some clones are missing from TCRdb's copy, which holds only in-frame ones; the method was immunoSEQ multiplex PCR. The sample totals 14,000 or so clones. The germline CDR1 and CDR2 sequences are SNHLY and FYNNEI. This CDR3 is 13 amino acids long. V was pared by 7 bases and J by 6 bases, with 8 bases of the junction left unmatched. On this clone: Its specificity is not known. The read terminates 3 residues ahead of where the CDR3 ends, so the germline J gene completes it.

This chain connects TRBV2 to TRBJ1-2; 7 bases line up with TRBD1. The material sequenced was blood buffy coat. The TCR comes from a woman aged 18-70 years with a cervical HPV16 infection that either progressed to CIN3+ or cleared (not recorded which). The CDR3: CASTGPGGNGYTF. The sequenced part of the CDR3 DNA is TGTGCCAGCACCGGGCCAGGGGGAAATGGC.